This section outlines one T cell receptor beta chain sequence together with its context. The record originates from a study of blood T cell repertoires in COVID-19. In the study's own analysis: Amplification of reference gene primers was used by the study to estimate nucleated cell counts. The assay was immunoSEQ multiplex PCR, and TCRdb's table has in-frame clones only and misses some. V, J and clone size derive from that table, while D and trimming were established from the DNA sequence. The sample lists around 63,000 clones, about 86% occurring once. Material for sequencing was peripheral blood. The source of this sequence is a woman older than 75 with active or convalescent COVID-19.

This chain's CDR3 is CASSVTGGNTGELFF. In nucleotides, the CDR3 is TGTGCCAGCAGTGTGACAGGGGGAAACACCGGGGAGCTGTTTTTT. The chain joins TRBV2 to TRBJ2-2; 9 bases agree with TRBD1. The ends lost 4 bases at V and 2 bases at J; junction bases unmatched: 2. CDR3 length: 15 residues. Germline assignment: CDR1 SNHLY and CDR2 FYNNEI.